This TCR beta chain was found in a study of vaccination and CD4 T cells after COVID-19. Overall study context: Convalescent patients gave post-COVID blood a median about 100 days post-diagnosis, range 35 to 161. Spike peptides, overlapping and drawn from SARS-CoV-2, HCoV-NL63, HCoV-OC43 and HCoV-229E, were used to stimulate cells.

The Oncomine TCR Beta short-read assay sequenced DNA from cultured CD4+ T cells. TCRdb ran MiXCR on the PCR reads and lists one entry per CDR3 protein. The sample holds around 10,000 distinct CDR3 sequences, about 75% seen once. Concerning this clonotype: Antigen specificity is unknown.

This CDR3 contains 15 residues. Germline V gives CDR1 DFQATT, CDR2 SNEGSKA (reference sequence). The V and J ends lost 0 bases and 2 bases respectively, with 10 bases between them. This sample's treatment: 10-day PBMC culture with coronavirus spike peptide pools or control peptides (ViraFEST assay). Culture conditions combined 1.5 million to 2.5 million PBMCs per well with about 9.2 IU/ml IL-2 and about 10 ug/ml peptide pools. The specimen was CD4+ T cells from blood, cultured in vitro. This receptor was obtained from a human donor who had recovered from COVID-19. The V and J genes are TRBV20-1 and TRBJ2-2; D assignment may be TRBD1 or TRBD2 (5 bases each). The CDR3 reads CSARDIGDNTGELFF. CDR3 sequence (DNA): TGCAGTGCTAGAGATATAGGGGACAACACCGGGGAGCTGTTTTTT.